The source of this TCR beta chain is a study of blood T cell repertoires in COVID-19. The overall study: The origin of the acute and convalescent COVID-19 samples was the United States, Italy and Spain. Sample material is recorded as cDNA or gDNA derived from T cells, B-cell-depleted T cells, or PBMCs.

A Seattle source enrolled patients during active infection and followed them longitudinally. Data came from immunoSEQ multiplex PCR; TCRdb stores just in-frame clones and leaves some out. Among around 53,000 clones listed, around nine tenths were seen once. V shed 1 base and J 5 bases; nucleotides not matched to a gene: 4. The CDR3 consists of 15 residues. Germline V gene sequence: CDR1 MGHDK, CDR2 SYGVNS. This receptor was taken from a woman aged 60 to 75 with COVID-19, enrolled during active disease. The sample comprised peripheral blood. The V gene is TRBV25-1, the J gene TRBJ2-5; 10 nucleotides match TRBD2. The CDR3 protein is CASSEWGLALETQYF. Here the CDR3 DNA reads TGTGCCAGCAGTGAATGGGGACTAGCGTTGGAGACCCAGTACTTC.